One sample yielded the 18 T cell receptor beta chains listed below, sequenced in a study. TCRdb re-called the RT-PCR reads with MiXCR, one entry per CDR3 protein. The profile shows about 680,000 distinct CDR3 sequences, approximately 15% of them singletons. The sequencing sample was made of memory CD4+ T cells from blood. Every receptor here comes from a female donor in good health, serving as a healthy control.

The chain has TRBV28 and TRBJ2-4, with unresolved D. The CDR3 runs 13 residues. Trimming left V 2 bases short and J 2 bases short, with 4 bases between. Per germline, CDR1 MDHEN and CDR2 SYDVKM. The CDR3 spells CASSLISKNIQYF. The CDR3 DNA follows: TGTGCCAGCAGTTTAATATCCAAAAACATTCAGTACTTC.

The chain joins TRBV30 to TRBJ1-5; possible D gene TRBD1, 6 bases. This CDR3 spans 19 amino acids. V gave up 2 bases and J gave up 0 bases, with 23 bases separating them. Germline-derived CDR1 and CDR2 are GTSNPN and SVGIG (reference sequence). In nucleotides, the CDR3 is TGTGCCTGGAGTCAAGGGGAGATCCAACAGGGTATTAGCAATCAGCCCCAGCATTTT. It codes for CAWSQGEIQQGISNQPQHF.

This clonotype was picked up a small number of times. An end of the junction does not agree with germline; a read error may underlie this. The J gene is TRBJ2-1, the V gene TRBV5-1, with 7 bases aligning to TRBD2. The germline V gene has CDR1 SGHRS and CDR2 YFSETQ. The CDR3 consists of 16 residues. Here the CDR3 DNA reads TGCGCCAGCAGCTTGGGCGAATCCAGCGGGACCAATAAGCAGTTCTTC. It specifies CASSLGESSGTNKQFF. Complete variable domain (other parts from reference TRBV5-1 and TRBJ2-1): KAGVTQTPRYLIKTRGQQVTLSCSPISGHRSVSWYQQTPGQGLQFLFEYFSETQRNKGNFPGRFSGRQFSNSRSEMNVSTLELGDSALYLCASSLGESSGTNKQFFGPGTRLTVL.

This clonotype was recorded at least ten times. The V gene is TRBV10-3, the J gene TRBJ2-1; 7 nucleotides match TRBD2. Germline V gene data show CDR1 as ENHRY and CDR2 as SYGVKD. The CDR3 is 14 residues long. V dropped 6 bases and J dropped 5; count of bases not matched to a gene: 7. CDR3 sequence reads: CAISAGGNHNEQFF. Here the CDR3 DNA reads TGTGCCATCAGCGCCGGGGGGAATCACAATGAGCAGTTCTTC.

The chain has TRBV6-5 and TRBJ1-2; 10 bases are a match to TRBD1. CDR3 length: 15 residues. V trimming: 6 bases; J trimming: 6 bases; junction bases outside the gene matches: 10. Germline CDR1 MNHEY, CDR2 SVGAGI. The CDR3 nucleotides read TGTGCCAGCAGGCTGACAGGGGGCTCACTTAATGGCTACACCTTC. Protein: CASRLTGGSLNGYTF.

This clonotype was seen at least ten times. The rearrangement links TRBV6-5 to TRBJ2-1; the D is unclear. The V end lost 1 base, the J end lost 0 bases, and 7 bases lay between the germline ends. Germline CDR1 MNHEY, CDR2 SVGAGI. The CDR3 totals 15 residues. The CDR3 region is CASSYFSSSYNEQFF. Here the CDR3 DNA reads TGTGCCAGCAGTTACTTCTCGAGCTCCTACAATGAGCAGTTCTTC.

In this sample, this clonotype turned up many times. The genes are TRBV5-1 and TRBJ2-1; TRBD1 agrees at 8 bases. With 1 base clipped from V and 10 bases from J, the junction kept 7 bases outside the gene matches. The CDR3 runs 14 residues. Germline V gives CDR1 SGHRS, CDR2 YFSETQ. CDR3 coding DNA: TGCGCCAGCAGCTTGATTCCCGGACAGGGCGAGCAGTTCTTC. Encoded protein: CASSLIPGQGEQFF.

The chain links TRBV30 to TRBJ2-1; TRBD2 matches 8 bases. CDR3 length: 11 residues. The germline gives CDR1 GTSNPN, CDR2 SVGIG (reference sequence). With 5 bases clipped from V and 11 bases from J, the junction kept 5 bases outside the gene matches. CDR3 sequence (DNA): TGTGCCTGGGGAATAGCGGGACAGCAGTTCTTC. This gives the protein CAWGIAGQQFF.

The CDR3, as DNA: TGTGCCAGCAGTGAAGGTGGCTATGAGCAGTTCTTC. It translates to CASSEGGYEQFF. The chain has TRBV6-1 and TRBJ2-1; D is unclear. Trimming left V 1 base short and J 8 bases short, with 6 bases between. CDR1 is MNHNS, CDR2 SASEGT, per germline. The CDR3 covers 12 residues.

This chain connects TRBV5-1 to TRBJ2-5, with 10 bases fitting TRBD2. CDR3 length: 16 residues. With V trimmed by 4 bases and J by 5 bases, 11 bases remained unmatched. The V gene's germline CDR1 is SGHRS and CDR2 YFSETQ. CDR3 region: CASSTSGRAVFETQYF. In DNA form, the CDR3 reads TGCGCCAGCAGCACAAGCGGGAGGGCCGTGTTTGAGACCCAGTACTTC.

The chain links TRBV28 to TRBJ2-7; D perhaps matches TRBD1 (6 bases). Trimming cost V 4 bases and J 6 bases, with 13 bases left between them. The CDR3 extends over 13 amino acids. The germline CDR1 and CDR2 sequences are MDHEN and SYDVKM. The CDR3 DNA sequence: TGTGCCAGCAGTTCCCAGGGGTCACTCGAGCAGTACTTC. It encodes CASSSQGSLEQYF.

J is TRBJ2-7 and V is TRBV6-1, with 8 bases matching TRBD2. This CDR3 is 16 amino acids long. Germline V gives CDR1 MNHNS, CDR2 SASEGT. The V and J ends lost 6 bases and 0 bases, in that order; junction bases with no gene match: 10. The CDR3 region has the DNA TGTGCCAGCAGAGACTACGGGGGGGCGAGCTCCTACGAGCAGTACTTC. It codes for CASRDYGGASSYEQYF.

This clonotype has a count of ten or more. V and J are TRBV5-1 and TRBJ2-2, with D possibly TRBD2 on 7 matching bases. From germline, CDR1 is SGHRS and CDR2 YFSETQ. The V end lost 6 bases, the J end lost 0 bases, and 12 bases lay between the germline ends. This CDR3 is built from 15 residues. The CDR3 is CASTGGQTNTGELFF. CDR3 nucleotide sequence: TGCGCCAGCACGGGGGGCCAGACGAACACCGGGGAGCTGTTTTTT. The full variable domain, its missing parts supplied by reference TRBV5-1 and TRBJ2-2, is KAGVTQTPRYLIKTRGQQVTLSCSPISGHRSVSWYQQTPGQGLQFLFEYFSETQRNKGNFPGRFSGRQFSNSRSEMNVSTLELGDSALYLCASTGGQTNTGELFFGEGSRLTVL.

The chain is built from TRBV10-3 and TRBJ2-7, with D unclear. V lost 0 bases, J lost 6 bases, and 3 bases lay in between. The CDR3 length is 11 residues. From germline, CDR1 is ENHRY and CDR2 SYGVKD. The CDR3 sequence is CAISESSEQYF. DNA of the CDR3: TGTGCCATCAGTGAGTCCAGCGAGCAGTACTTC.

This clonotype was counted many times. The V gene is TRBV5-1, the J gene TRBJ2-1, with 7 bases matching TRBD1. This CDR3 is 15 amino acids long. The germline CDR1 and CDR2 sequences are SGHRS and YFSETQ. J was trimmed by 7 bases and V by 4 bases; bases with no gene match: 11. The CDR3 here is CASSARQGVGNEQFF. CDR3 nucleotides: TGCGCCAGCAGCGCGAGACAGGGCGTTGGGAATGAGCAGTTCTTC.

This clonotype was counted at least ten times. The chain links TRBV4-3 to TRBJ2-1, with 9 bases identical to TRBD2. CDR1 and CDR2 from the germline V gene are LGHNA and YSLEER. The junction had 7 bases not matched to a gene; V was cut back by 1 base and J by 6 bases. The CDR3 consists of 16 residues. The CDR3 sequence is CASSQVEASGANEQFF. The CDR3 nucleotides read TGCGCCAGCAGCCAAGTCGAGGCTAGCGGGGCCAATGAGCAGTTCTTC.

This clonotype was counted ten times or more. The DNA for the CDR3 is TGTGCCAGCAGCCCCCCGACTAACCTGGGGGGGACCCAGTACTTC. Protein product: CASSPPTNLGGTQYF. The chain uses TRBV7-9 and TRBJ2-5; D possibly corresponds to TRBD2 (6 bases). The ends were cut back, 5 bases at V and 7 bases at J, with 20 bases in the middle. CDR1 and CDR2 from the germline V gene are SEHNR and FQNEAQ (reference sequence). The CDR3 is 15 amino acids.

CDR3 residues: CASSELGEPNSPLHF. The CDR3 bases are TGTGCCAGCAGTGAATTAGGGGAACCTAATTCACCCCTCCACTTT. The chain uses TRBV25-1 and TRBJ1-6; D is perhaps TRBD1 (5 bases). Germline V gene lookup returns CDR1 MGHDK and CDR2 SYGVNS. CDR3 length: 15 amino acids. V lost 1 base and J lost 6, with 10 bases in between.